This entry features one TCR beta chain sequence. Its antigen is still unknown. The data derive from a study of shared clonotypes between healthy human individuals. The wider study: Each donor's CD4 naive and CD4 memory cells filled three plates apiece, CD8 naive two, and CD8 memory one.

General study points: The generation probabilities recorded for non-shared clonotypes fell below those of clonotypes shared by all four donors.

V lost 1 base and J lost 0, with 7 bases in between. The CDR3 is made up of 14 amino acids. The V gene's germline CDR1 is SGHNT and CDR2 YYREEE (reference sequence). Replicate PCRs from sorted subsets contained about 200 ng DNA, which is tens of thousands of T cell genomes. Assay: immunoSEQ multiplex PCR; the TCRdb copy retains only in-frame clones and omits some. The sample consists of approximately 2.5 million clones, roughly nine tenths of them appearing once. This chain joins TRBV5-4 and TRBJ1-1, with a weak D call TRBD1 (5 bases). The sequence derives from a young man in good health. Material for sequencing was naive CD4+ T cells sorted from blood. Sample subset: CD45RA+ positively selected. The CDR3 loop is CASSLPDMNTEAFF. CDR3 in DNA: TGTGCCAGCAGCTTGCCGGACATGAACACTGAAGCTTTCTTT.